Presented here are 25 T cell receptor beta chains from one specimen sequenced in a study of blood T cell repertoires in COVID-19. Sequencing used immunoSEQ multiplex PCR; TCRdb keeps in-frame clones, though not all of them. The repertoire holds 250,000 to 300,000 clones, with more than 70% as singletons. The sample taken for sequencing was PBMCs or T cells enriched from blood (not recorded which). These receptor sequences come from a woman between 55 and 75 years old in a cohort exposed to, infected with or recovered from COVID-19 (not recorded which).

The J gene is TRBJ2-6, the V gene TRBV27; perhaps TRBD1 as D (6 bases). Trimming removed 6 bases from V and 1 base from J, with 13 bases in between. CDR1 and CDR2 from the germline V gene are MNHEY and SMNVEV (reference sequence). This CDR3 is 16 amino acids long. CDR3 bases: TGTGCCAGCAGCAAGGGGGTTGGGTCTGGGGCCAACGTCCTGACTTTC. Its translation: CASSKGVGSGANVLTF.

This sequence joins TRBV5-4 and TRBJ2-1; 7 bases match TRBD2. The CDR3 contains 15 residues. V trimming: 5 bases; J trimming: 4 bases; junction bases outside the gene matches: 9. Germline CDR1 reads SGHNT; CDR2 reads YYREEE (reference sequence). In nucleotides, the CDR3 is TGTGCCAGCAGACCGACCGGGACTATATACAATGAGCAGTTCTTC. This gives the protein CASRPTGTIYNEQFF.

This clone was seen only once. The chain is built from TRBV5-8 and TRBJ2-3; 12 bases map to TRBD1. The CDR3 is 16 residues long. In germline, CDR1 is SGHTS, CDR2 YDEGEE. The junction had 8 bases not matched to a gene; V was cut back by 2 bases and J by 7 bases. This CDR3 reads CASSFPGQGAVYTQYF. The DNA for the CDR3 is TGTGCCAGCAGCTTTCCGGGACAGGGGGCCGTATATACGCAGTATTTT.

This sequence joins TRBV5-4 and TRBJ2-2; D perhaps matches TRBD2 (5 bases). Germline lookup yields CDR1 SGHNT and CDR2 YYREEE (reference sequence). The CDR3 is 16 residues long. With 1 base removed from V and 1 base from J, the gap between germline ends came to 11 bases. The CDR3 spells CASSLNTGLNTGELFF. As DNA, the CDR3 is TGTGCCAGCAGCTTGAACACCGGACTGAACACCGGGGAGCTGTTTTTT.

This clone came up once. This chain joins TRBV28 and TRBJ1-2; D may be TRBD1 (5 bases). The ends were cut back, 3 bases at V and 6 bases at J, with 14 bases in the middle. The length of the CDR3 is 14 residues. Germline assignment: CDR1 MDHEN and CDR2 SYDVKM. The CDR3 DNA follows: TGTGCCAGCAGTTTGGGAGGGGCCCAGGATGGCTACACCTTC. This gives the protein CASSLGGAQDGYTF.

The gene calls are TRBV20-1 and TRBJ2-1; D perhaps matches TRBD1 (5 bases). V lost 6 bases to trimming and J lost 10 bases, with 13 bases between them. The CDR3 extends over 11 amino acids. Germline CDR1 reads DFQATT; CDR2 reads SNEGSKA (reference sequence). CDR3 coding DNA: TGCAGTGCCCCGACTCACAGGGAGCAGTTCTTC. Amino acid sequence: CSAPTHREQFF.

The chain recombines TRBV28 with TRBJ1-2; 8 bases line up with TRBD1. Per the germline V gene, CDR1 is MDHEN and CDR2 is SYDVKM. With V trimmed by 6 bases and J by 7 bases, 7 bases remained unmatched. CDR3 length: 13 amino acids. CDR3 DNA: TGTGCCAGCAGCCCTGGACAGGGCGCTGGCTACACCTTC. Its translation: CASSPGQGAGYTF.

The CDR3 reads CASSGRPTSWGEKSYNEQFF. CDR3 DNA sequence: TGTGCCAGCAGCGGACGACCCACGTCGTGGGGAGAGAAGTCCTACAATGAGCAGTTCTTC. The chain recombines TRBV9 with TRBJ2-1, with D tentatively TRBD2 (5 bases). CDR1 and CDR2 from the germline V gene are SGDLS and YYNGEE. V dropped 3 bases and J dropped 1 base, with 26 bases sitting between them. The CDR3 consists of 20 residues.

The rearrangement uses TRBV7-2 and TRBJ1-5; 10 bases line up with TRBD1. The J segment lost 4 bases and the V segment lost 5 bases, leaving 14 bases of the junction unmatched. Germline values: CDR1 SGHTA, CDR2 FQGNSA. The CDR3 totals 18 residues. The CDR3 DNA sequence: TGTGCCAGCAGCGCGCCCGGGACCGGGACAGGGGTAAATCAGCCCCAGCATTTT. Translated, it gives CASSAPGTGTGVNQPQHF.

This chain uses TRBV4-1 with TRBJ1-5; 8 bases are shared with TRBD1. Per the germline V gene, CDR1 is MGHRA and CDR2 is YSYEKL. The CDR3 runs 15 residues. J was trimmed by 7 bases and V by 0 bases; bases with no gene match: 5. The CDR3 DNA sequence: TGCGCCAGCAGCCAAGATGGGCAGGGGGCCCAGCCCCAGCATTTT. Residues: CASSQDGQGAQPQHF.

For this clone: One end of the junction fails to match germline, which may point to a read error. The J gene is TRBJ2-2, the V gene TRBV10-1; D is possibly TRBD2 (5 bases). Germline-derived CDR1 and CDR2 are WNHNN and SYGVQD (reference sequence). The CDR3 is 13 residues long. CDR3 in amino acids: CASSESNSRELFF. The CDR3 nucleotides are TGCGCCAGCAGTGAGTCCAACAGTCGGGAACTGTTTTTT.

CDR3 loop: CASSWTSGISETQYF. The CDR3 nucleotides read TGTGCCAGCAGCTGGACTAGCGGGATTTCGGAGACCCAGTACTTC. The chain has TRBV11-2 and TRBJ2-5; TRBD2 matches 12 bases. V dropped 4 bases and J dropped 5; count of bases not matched to a gene: 5. Germline V gives CDR1 SGHAT, CDR2 FQNNGV. The CDR3 loop spans 15 amino acids.

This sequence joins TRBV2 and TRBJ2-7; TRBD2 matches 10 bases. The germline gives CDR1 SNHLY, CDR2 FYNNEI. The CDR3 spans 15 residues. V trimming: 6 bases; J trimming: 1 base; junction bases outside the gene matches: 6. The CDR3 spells CASRPTSGLSYEQYF. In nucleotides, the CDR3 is TGTGCCAGCAGGCCGACTAGCGGGCTATCCTACGAGCAGTACTTC.

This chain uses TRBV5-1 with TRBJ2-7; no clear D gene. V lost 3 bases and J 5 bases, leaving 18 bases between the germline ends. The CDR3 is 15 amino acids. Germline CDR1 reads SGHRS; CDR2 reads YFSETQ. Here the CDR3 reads CASSSRPDMINEQYF. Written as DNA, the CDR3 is TGCGCCAGCAGCTCGCGTCCTGACATGATCAACGAGCAGTACTTC.

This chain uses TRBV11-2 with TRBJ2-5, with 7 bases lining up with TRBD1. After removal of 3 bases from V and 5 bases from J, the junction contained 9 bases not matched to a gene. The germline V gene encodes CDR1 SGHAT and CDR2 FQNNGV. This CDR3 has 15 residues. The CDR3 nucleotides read TGTGCCAGCAGCTTCTTCGGGACAGCTCGGGAGACCCAGTACTTC. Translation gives CASSFFGTARETQYF.

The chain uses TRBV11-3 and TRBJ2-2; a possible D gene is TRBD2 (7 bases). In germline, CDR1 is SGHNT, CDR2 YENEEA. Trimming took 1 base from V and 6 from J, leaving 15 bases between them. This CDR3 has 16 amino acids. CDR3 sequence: CASSLVGGRFPGELFF. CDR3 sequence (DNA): TGTGCCAGCAGCTTAGTCGGGGGGCGCTTCCCCGGGGAGCTGTTTTTT.

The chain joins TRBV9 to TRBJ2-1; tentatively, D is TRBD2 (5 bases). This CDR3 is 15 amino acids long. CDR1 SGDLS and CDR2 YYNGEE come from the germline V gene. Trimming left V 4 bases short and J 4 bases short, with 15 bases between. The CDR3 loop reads CASSPPGVSYNEQFF. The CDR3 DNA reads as TGTGCCAGCAGCCCCCCCGGGGTATCTTACAATGAGCAGTTCTTC.

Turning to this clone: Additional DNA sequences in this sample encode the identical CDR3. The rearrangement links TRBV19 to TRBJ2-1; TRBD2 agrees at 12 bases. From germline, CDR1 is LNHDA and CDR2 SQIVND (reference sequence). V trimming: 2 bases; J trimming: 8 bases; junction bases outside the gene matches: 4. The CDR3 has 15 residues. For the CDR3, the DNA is TGTGCCAGTAGTATACCTAGCGGGAGGGCCGATGAGCAGTTCTTC. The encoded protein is CASSIPSGRADEQFF.

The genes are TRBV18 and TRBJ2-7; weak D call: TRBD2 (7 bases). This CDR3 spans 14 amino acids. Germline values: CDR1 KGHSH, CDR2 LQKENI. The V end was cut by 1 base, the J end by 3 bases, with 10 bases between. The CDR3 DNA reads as TGTGCCAGCTCACCACAAGGGGGGGGCTACGAGCAGTACTTC. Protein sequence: CASSPQGGGYEQYF. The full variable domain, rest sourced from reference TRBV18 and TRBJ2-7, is NAGVMQNPRHLVRRRGQEARLRCSPMKGHSHVYWYRQLPEEGLKFMVYLQKENIIDESGMPKERFSAEFPKEGPSILRIQQVVRGDSAAYFCASSPQGGGYEQYFGPGTRLTVT.

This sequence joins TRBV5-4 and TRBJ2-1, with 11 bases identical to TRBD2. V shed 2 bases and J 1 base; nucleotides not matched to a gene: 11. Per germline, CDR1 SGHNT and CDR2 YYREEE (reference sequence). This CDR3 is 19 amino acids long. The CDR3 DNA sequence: TGTGCCAGCAGCTTACCTACTAGCGGGAGTGATGGATCCTACAATGAGCAGTTCTTC. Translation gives CASSLPTSGSDGSYNEQFF.

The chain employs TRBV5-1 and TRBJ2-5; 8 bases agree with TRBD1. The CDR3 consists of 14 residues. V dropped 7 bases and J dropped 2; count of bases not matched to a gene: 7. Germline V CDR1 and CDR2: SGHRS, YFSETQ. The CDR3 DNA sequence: TGCGCCAGCCGTGGGACAGGCGCTCAAGAGACCCAGTACTTC. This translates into CASRGTGAQETQYF.

CDR3: CASSLREGRGETQYF. The CDR3 coding sequence is TGTGCCAGCAGCCTCCGGGAGGGCCGGGGAGAGACCCAGTACTTC. V gene TRBV6-4 combines with J gene TRBJ2-5; 8 nucleotides line up with TRBD2. Germline lookup yields CDR1 MRHNA and CDR2 SNTAGT. The trim removed 6 bases at V and 4 bases at J, leaving 10 bases unmatched. The CDR3 runs 15 residues.

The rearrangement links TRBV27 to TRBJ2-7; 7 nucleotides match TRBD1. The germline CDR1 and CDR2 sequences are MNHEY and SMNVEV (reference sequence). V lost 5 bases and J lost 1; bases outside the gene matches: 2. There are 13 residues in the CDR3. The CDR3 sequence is CASSTTGSYEQYF. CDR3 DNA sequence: TGTGCCAGCAGTACGACAGGGTCCTACGAGCAGTACTTC.

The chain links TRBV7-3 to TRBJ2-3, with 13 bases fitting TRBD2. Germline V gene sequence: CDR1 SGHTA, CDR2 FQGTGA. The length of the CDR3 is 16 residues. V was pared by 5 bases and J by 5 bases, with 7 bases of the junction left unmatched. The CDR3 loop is CASSTRLAGGGDTQYF. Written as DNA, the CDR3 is TGTGCCAGCAGCACCCGACTAGCGGGAGGCGGAGATACGCAGTATTTT.

The CDR3 nucleotides read TGTGCCAGCAGCCCCGGACAGGTAACTTACGAGCAGTACTTC. This gives the protein CASSPGQVTYEQYF. The J gene is TRBJ2-7, the V gene TRBV5-4, with 7 bases fitting TRBD1. CDR1 and CDR2 from the germline V gene are SGHNT and YYREEE (reference sequence). With V trimmed by 4 bases and J by 4 bases, 8 bases remained unmatched. This CDR3 comprises 14 residues.